There are many counts of the clone carrying this T cell receptor (beta chain). What it recognizes is unknown. Unique molecular identifiers were incorporated during preparation of the TCRbeta library. One entry per CDR3 protein, called by TCRdb with MiXCR from the PCR reads. The sample holds about 260,000 distinct CDR3 sequences, roughly 12% seen once. Germline V CDR1 and CDR2: KGHDR, SFDVKD. This CDR3 is built from 18 residues. The ends lost 4 bases at V and 4 bases at J; junction bases unmatched: 8. These data belong to a study of T-cell reconstitution after alpha-beta-depleted transplantation in children. Study-wide findings and caveats: Approximately two months post-transplant, alpha-beta T cells reportedly originated from several hundred expanded graft clones.

Sequenced material: peripheral blood, taken 180 days after TCRalphabeta/CD19-depleted stem cell transplant. This chain connects TRBV24-1 to TRBJ2-1, with TRBD2 identical over 14 bases. The source of this sequence is a male patient between 2 and 10 years old who had a stem cell transplant for chronic granulomatous disease, so the T cells may come from the graft donor. CDR3 coding DNA: TGTGCCACCAGTGAGGGGACTAGCGGGAGATGGCGGTACAATGAGCAGTTCTTC. This translates into CATSEGTSGRWRYNEQFF.